This T cell receptor (beta chain) was captured by sequencing in a study of T cells after yellow fever vaccination. TCRdb re-called the 5' RACE reads through MiXCR, storing one row per CDR3 protein. The sample shows 200,000 to 250,000 distinct CDR3 sequences, 6% to 7.5% of them seen only once. This CDR3 contains 13 residues. J gave up 6 bases and V 5 bases, and 3 bases lay outside the gene matches. The germline CDR1 and CDR2 sequences are SQVTM and ANQGSEA. The source of this sequence is a man aged 25 to 45 who received the YFV17D yellow fever vaccine. The rearrangement joins TRBV29-1 to TRBJ2-5, with 13 bases lining up with TRBD2. Sample: CD4+ T cells sorted from PBMCs, taken 15 days after the yellow fever booster vaccination. The CDR3 bases are TGCAGCGTTTGGACTAGCGGGAGAAAGACCCAGTACTTC. Translating gives CSVWTSGRKTQYF.